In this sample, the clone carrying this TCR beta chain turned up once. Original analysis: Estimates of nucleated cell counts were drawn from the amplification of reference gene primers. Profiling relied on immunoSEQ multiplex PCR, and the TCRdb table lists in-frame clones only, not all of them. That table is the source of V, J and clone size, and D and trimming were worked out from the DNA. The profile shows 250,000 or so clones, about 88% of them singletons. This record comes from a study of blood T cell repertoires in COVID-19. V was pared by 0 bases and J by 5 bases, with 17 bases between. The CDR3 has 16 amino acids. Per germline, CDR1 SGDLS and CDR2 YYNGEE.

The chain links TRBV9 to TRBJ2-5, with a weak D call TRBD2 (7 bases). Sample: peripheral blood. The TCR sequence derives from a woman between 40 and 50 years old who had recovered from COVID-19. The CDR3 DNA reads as TGTGCCAGCAGCGTAGCTACAGGGCCCGGGGGGGAGACCCAGTACTTC. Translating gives CASSVATGPGGETQYF.